This T cell receptor beta chain originates from a study of CD8+ T cells in alopecia areata. Overall study findings and caveats: Tofacitinib produced a significant decrease in scalp clonality and in expanded CD8+ clones among the top 100.

The CDR3 extends over 13 amino acids. The germline CDR1 and CDR2 sequences are GTSNPN and SVGIG (reference sequence). Unmatched junction bases numbered 7, after V lost 3 bases and J lost 9 bases. Investigators isolated RNA and reverse transcribed it into cDNA to act as the sequencing template. TCRdb's copy holds only in-frame clones and misses some; the assay was immunoSEQ multiplex PCR. The table has about 270,000 clones, about three fifths seen once. Treatment of the sample: oral pan-JAK inhibitor, 5-10 mg twice daily. Of note for this clone: The antigen is not known.

The V and J genes are TRBV30 and TRBJ2-1; 8 bases are shared with TRBD1. The material sequenced was CD4+ T cells sorted from blood, taken around week 54, from a patient treated with tofacitinib. The source is a human donor with alopecia areata. The CDR3 sequence: CAWRDQGAGEQFF. CDR3 nucleotide sequence: TGTGCCTGGAGGGATCAGGGGGCTGGTGAGCAGTTCTTC.